This section outlines one T cell receptor (beta chain) sequence together with its context. Its antigen is currently unknown. These data come from a study of neurological immune-mediated disorders. General observations from the study: TCR-beta repertoires seemed private in all groups, with no expanded CDR3 amino acid sequences shared.

The germline V gene has CDR1 SQVTM and CDR2 ANQGSEA. Unmatched junction bases numbered 3, after V lost 7 bases and J lost 2 bases. The CDR3 is 14 residues long. TCRdb ran MiXCR on the 5' RACE reads and lists one entry per CDR3 protein. Altogether about 46,000 distinct CDR3 sequences are present, 4.5% being singletons, with the ten largest covering 5.7%. Sequenced: PBMCs. The TCR comes from a woman aged 55-75 years with multiple sclerosis. The V call is TRBV29-1, the J call TRBJ2-5, with 14 bases identical to TRBD2. CDR3 sequence reads: CSGGTSGGQETQYF. DNA of the CDR3: TGCAGCGGGGGGACTAGCGGGGGACAAGAGACCCAGTACTTC. Together with reference TRBV29-1 and TRBJ2-5, the CDR3 gives the full variable domain: SAVISQKPSRDICQRGTSLTIQCQVDSQVTMMFWYRQQPGQSLTLIATANQGSEATYESGFVIDKFPISRPNLTFSTLTVSNMSPEDSSIYLCSGGTSGGQETQYFGPGTRLLVL.